Listed below are T cell receptor beta chains from one sample, sequenced in a study of response to subunit inactivated influenza vaccine. A single record per CDR3 protein comes from TCRdb applying MiXCR to the RT-PCR reads. The sample includes 300,000 to 350,000 distinct CDR3 sequences, just over 20% seen only once; the top ten take more than 8.5%. Material: PBMCs from blood, obtained around 22 months after vaccination. Receptor source: a man between 50 and 75 years old who received an inactivated influenza vaccine. The CDR3 runs from the conserved cysteine through the conserved F or W. Each record gives: V gene, clone size, J gene, CDR3 length, D gene, CDR3 DNA, CDR3 protein. A D gene is named only where the DNA matches it firmly. Only some rows state a clone size, as once, few, many or a class for expanded clones.

v_gene: TRBV3-1
abundance: few
j_gene: TRBJ1-2
len: 17
d_gene: -
CDR3nt: TGTGCCAGCTCACAAAGGGACTACGAGTGGAACCCTTATGGCTACACCTTC
CDR3aa: CASSQRDYEWNPYGYTF

v_gene: TRBV19
abundance: few
j_gene: TRBJ1-1
len: 14
d_gene: -
CDR3nt: TGTGCCAGTAGTCCGACCGGGGCCAAAGAGAAAGCTTTCTTT
CDR3aa: CASSPTGAKEKAFF

v_gene: TRBV7-2
abundance: -
j_gene: TRBJ2-7
len: 15
d_gene: TRBD1
CDR3nt: TGTGCCAGCAGCGTCCAGGGACAGAACTCCTACGAGCAGTACTTC
CDR3aa: CASSVQGQNSYEQYF

v_gene: TRBV15
abundance: few
j_gene: TRBJ2-1
len: 15
d_gene: -
CDR3nt: TGTGCCACCAGCAGCCGGGGTAGCTCCTACAATGAGCAGTTCTTC
CDR3aa: CATSSRGSSYNEQFF

v_gene: TRBV28
abundance: -
j_gene: TRBJ2-2
len: 16
d_gene: TRBD1
CDR3nt: TGTGCCAGCAGTCTAACCCGGGACAGGGTAACCGGGGAGCTGTTTTTT
CDR3aa: CASSLTRDRVTGELFF

v_gene: TRBV3-1
abundance: -
j_gene: TRBJ2-3
len: 17
d_gene: -
CDR3nt: TGTGCCAGCAGCCCCGTGAGGGGGACACCTAGCACAGATACGCAGTATTTT
CDR3aa: CASSPVRGTPSTDTQYF

v_gene: TRBV5-1
abundance: -
j_gene: TRBJ2-3
len: 17
d_gene: -
CDR3nt: TGCGCCAGCAGCTTGGTCGGTACTCCTCTGCGCACAGATACGCAGTATTTT
CDR3aa: CASSLVGTPLRTDTQYF

v_gene: TRBV15
abundance: few
j_gene: TRBJ1-2
len: 15
d_gene: -
CDR3nt: TGTGCCACCAGCAGAGAGGGGCAGGGAAACTATGGCTACACCTTC
CDR3aa: CATSREGQGNYGYTF

v_gene: TRBV2
abundance: few
j_gene: TRBJ2-7
len: 11
d_gene: -
CDR3nt: TGTGCCAGCAGTGAAAGGAGGGACCCGTACTTC
CDR3aa: CASSERRDPYF

v_gene: TRBV6-1
abundance: few
j_gene: TRBJ1-2
len: 14
d_gene: -
CDR3nt: TGTGCCAGCAGTGAAGCGTTAGGGCCCTATGGCTACACCTTC
CDR3aa: CASSEALGPYGYTF

v_gene: TRBV7-8
abundance: many
j_gene: TRBJ1-2
len: 14
d_gene: -
CDR3nt: TGTGCCAGCAGCTTACCGGGGGCGCAAGATGGCTACACCTTC
CDR3aa: CASSLPGAQDGYTF

v_gene: TRBV6-2/TRBV6-3
abundance: many
j_gene: TRBJ1-5
len: 13
d_gene: -
CDR3nt: TGTGCCAGCAGTTACTCTAACAGGCAGCCCCAGCATTTT
CDR3aa: CASSYSNRQPQHF

v_gene: TRBV20-1
abundance: -
j_gene: TRBJ2-3
len: 14
d_gene: TRBD2
CDR3nt: TGCAGTGCTAGGGGACTAGCGGGAGCAGATACGCAGTATTTT
CDR3aa: CSARGLAGADTQYF

v_gene: TRBV7-3
abundance: -
j_gene: TRBJ1-6
len: 13
d_gene: -
CDR3nt: TGTGCCAGCAGCTTAAAGGCAGAAACACCCCTCCACTTT
CDR3aa: CASSLKAETPLHF

v_gene: TRBV11-2
abundance: few
j_gene: TRBJ1-1
len: 12
d_gene: -
CDR3nt: TGTGCCAGCAGCCCCCAATCGGCCAAATTCCATTTT
CDR3aa: CASSPQSAKFHF

v_gene: TRBV5-6
abundance: -
j_gene: TRBJ2-7
len: 14
d_gene: TRBD1
CDR3nt: TGTGCCAGCAGCTTGTTACAGGGGGCCCACGAGCAGTACTTC
CDR3aa: CASSLLQGAHEQYF

v_gene: TRBV2
abundance: -
j_gene: TRBJ1-1
len: 12
d_gene: TRBD1
CDR3nt: TGTGCCAGCAGAACCGGACAGGGCCAAGCTTTCTTT
CDR3aa: CASRTGQGQAFF

v_gene: TRBV14
abundance: few
j_gene: TRBJ1-1
len: 14
d_gene: -
CDR3nt: TGTGCCAGCAGCCAGGCCAGGGTGACCGAGGAAGCTTTCTTT
CDR3aa: CASSQARVTEEAFF

v_gene: TRBV4-1
abundance: -
j_gene: TRBJ2-7
len: 16
d_gene: TRBD2
CDR3nt: TGCGCCAGCAGCCAGACACTAGCGGAAGGACTCTACGAGCAGTACTTC
CDR3aa: CASSQTLAEGLYEQYF

v_gene: TRBV5-4
abundance: -
j_gene: TRBJ2-7
len: 14
d_gene: TRBD2
CDR3nt: TGTGCCACCGCCCGGGCGGGAGGACCCTACGAGCAGTACTTC
CDR3aa: CATARAGGPYEQYF

v_gene: TRBV29-1
abundance: few
j_gene: TRBJ2-3
len: 12
d_gene: -
CDR3nt: TGCAGCGCCCTTGACCCCACAGATACGCAGTATTTT
CDR3aa: CSALDPTDTQYF

v_gene: TRBV11-3
abundance: few
j_gene: TRBJ2-7
len: 13
d_gene: -
CDR3nt: TGTGCCAGCAGCTTAGATGGTGATCGCGAGCAGTACTTC
CDR3aa: CASSLDGDREQYF

v_gene: TRBV14
abundance: few
j_gene: TRBJ1-1
len: 14
d_gene: -
CDR3nt: TGTGCCAGCAGCCAAGTCGGCAGGGGCACTGAAGCTTTCTTT
CDR3aa: CASSQVGRGTEAFF

v_gene: TRBV6-5
abundance: -
j_gene: TRBJ2-7
len: 13
d_gene: TRBD2
CDR3nt: TGTGCCAGCAGTCTAGCGGGAGGGGGAGAGCAGTACTTC
CDR3aa: CASSLAGGGEQYF

v_gene: TRBV10-3
abundance: -
j_gene: TRBJ2-1
len: 13
d_gene: -
CDR3nt: TGTGCCATCAATCAAGAAGTCTACAATGAGCAGTTCTTC
CDR3aa: CAINQEVYNEQFF

v_gene: TRBV7-2
abundance: -
j_gene: TRBJ1-3
len: 16
d_gene: TRBD1
CDR3nt: TGTGCCAGCAGCTTAGGCCGTACAGGGGGAGGAAACACCATATATTTT
CDR3aa: CASSLGRTGGGNTIYF

v_gene: TRBV5-1
abundance: -
j_gene: TRBJ2-2
len: 16
d_gene: -
CDR3nt: -
CDR3aa: CASSLVGGSRPGSCFF

v_gene: TRBV20-1
abundance: few
j_gene: TRBJ2-1
len: 16
d_gene: TRBD2
CDR3nt: TGCAGTGCAGATCCAGCGGGAGGTCACTCCTACAATGAGCAGTTCTTC
CDR3aa: CSADPAGGHSYNEQFF

v_gene: TRBV28
abundance: -
j_gene: TRBJ1-5
len: 15
d_gene: TRBD1
CDR3nt: TGTGCCAGCAGTCCGCCCCGACAGGGTGGACAGCCCCAGCATTTT
CDR3aa: CASSPPRQGGQPQHF

v_gene: TRBV20-1
abundance: few
j_gene: TRBJ1-6
len: 15
d_gene: TRBD1
CDR3nt: TGCAGTGCTCCCAGTCGACAGGGGTACAACTCACCCCTCCACTTT
CDR3aa: CSAPSRQGYNSPLHF

v_gene: TRBV6-2/TRBV6-3
abundance: many
j_gene: TRBJ1-1
len: 11
d_gene: -
CDR3nt: TGTGCCAGCAAAGATCGATTTGAAGCTTTCTTT
CDR3aa: CASKDRFEAFF

v_gene: TRBV5-1
abundance: -
j_gene: TRBJ1-1
len: 13
d_gene: -
CDR3nt: TGCGCCAGCAGCTGGCGGGGGAACACTGAAGCTTTCTTT
CDR3aa: CASSWRGNTEAFF

v_gene: TRBV28
abundance: -
j_gene: TRBJ2-6
len: 15
d_gene: -
CDR3nt: TGTGCCAGCAGCCCAGCCGATCGGTGGGCCAACGTCCTGACTTTC
CDR3aa: CASSPADRWANVLTF

v_gene: TRBV6-1
abundance: -
j_gene: TRBJ2-1
len: 15
d_gene: TRBD1
CDR3nt: TGTGCCAGCAGTCCTGCCCGGGACAGGGTCAATGGGCAGTTCTTC
CDR3aa: CASSPARDRVNGQFF

v_gene: TRBV3-1
abundance: few
j_gene: TRBJ2-1
len: 14
d_gene: -
CDR3nt: TGTGCCAGCAGCCAGTTAGTTAGGAACAATGAGCAGTTCTTC
CDR3aa: CASSQLVRNNEQFF

v_gene: TRBV12-3/TRBV12-4
abundance: few
j_gene: TRBJ2-5
len: 14
d_gene: -
CDR3nt: TGTGCCAGCAGTTCCCGGCCAGCGGAAGAGACCCAGTACTTC
CDR3aa: CASSSRPAEETQYF

v_gene: TRBV6-1
abundance: few
j_gene: TRBJ2-7
len: 14
d_gene: -
CDR3nt: TGTGCCAGCAGGCCTGGGACTGCCGGGGGAGGGCAGTACTTC
CDR3aa: CASRPGTAGGGQYF

v_gene: TRBV4-3
abundance: -
j_gene: TRBJ2-2
len: 16
d_gene: -
CDR3nt: TGCGCCAGCAGCCAAGAGGTGGGGCTTAACACCGGGGAGCTGTTTTTT
CDR3aa: CASSQEVGLNTGELFF

v_gene: TRBV11-3
abundance: few
j_gene: TRBJ1-1
len: 17
d_gene: TRBD1
CDR3nt: TGTGCCAGCAGCCTATGGACAGGGGGCGGGATGAACACTGAAGCTTTCTTT
CDR3aa: CASSLWTGGGMNTEAFF

v_gene: TRBV6-2/TRBV6-3
abundance: many
j_gene: TRBJ2-2
len: 14
d_gene: -
CDR3nt: TGTGCCAGCAGTTACTCGATAGACACCGGGGAGCTGTTTTTT
CDR3aa: CASSYSIDTGELFF

v_gene: TRBV29-1
abundance: few
j_gene: TRBJ1-2
len: 13
d_gene: -
CDR3nt: TGCAGCGTAGAGGACGAAGCTAACTATGGCTACACCTTC
CDR3aa: CSVEDEANYGYTF

v_gene: TRBV5-1
abundance: -
j_gene: TRBJ1-1
len: 17
d_gene: -
CDR3nt: TGCGCCAGCAGCTTGGCCGACGGTAGAGCTATGAACACTGAAGCTTTCTTT
CDR3aa: CASSLADGRAMNTEAFF

v_gene: TRBV10-3
abundance: -
j_gene: TRBJ2-7
len: 14
d_gene: -
CDR3nt: TGTGCCATCAGTGATAGCGGACGTTCCTACGAGCAGTACTTC
CDR3aa: CAISDSGRSYEQYF

v_gene: TRBV4-1
abundance: few
j_gene: TRBJ1-1
len: 15
d_gene: -
CDR3nt: TGCGCCAGCAGCCCCGAGGTAGCCAGGAACACTGAAGCTTTCTTT
CDR3aa: CASSPEVARNTEAFF

v_gene: TRBV20-1
abundance: -
j_gene: TRBJ2-1
len: 13
d_gene: TRBD1
CDR3nt: TGCAGTGCTAGAGTGGACAGGGGCAATGAGCAGTTCTTC
CDR3aa: CSARVDRGNEQFF

v_gene: TRBV29-1
abundance: -
j_gene: TRBJ2-7
len: 11
d_gene: -
CDR3nt: TGCAGCGTTGTTGTGACATACGAGCAGTACTTC
CDR3aa: CSVVVTYEQYF

v_gene: TRBV20-1
abundance: few
j_gene: TRBJ1-2
len: 12
d_gene: -
CDR3nt: TGCAGTGCGCCACAGGATAACTATGGCTACACCTTC
CDR3aa: CSAPQDNYGYTF

v_gene: TRBV10-3
abundance: few
j_gene: TRBJ2-7
len: 13
d_gene: -
CDR3nt: TGTGCCATCAGTGATAGGCAAGTCTACGAGCAGTACTTC
CDR3aa: CAISDRQVYEQYF

v_gene: TRBV20-1
abundance: -
j_gene: TRBJ1-5
len: 16
d_gene: TRBD1
CDR3nt: TGCAGTGCAAAGGGCGCAAGGACAGGTGGGAATCAGCCCCAGCATTTT
CDR3aa: CSAKGARTGGNQPQHF

v_gene: TRBV12-3/TRBV12-4
abundance: once
j_gene: TRBJ2-5
len: 16
d_gene: TRBD2
CDR3nt: TGTGCCAGCAGACCTACTAGCGGGGGCCCCCAAGAGACCCAGTACTTC
CDR3aa: CASRPTSGGPQETQYF

v_gene: TRBV20-1
abundance: -
j_gene: TRBJ1-1
len: 14
d_gene: TRBD1
CDR3nt: TGCAGTGCTAGAGCCGGGACAGTGAACACTGAAGCTTTCTTT
CDR3aa: CSARAGTVNTEAFF

v_gene: TRBV5-1
abundance: few
j_gene: TRBJ1-6
len: 14
d_gene: TRBD1
CDR3nt: TGCGCCAGCAACGCGGACAGGCAGGATTCACCCCTCCACTTT
CDR3aa: CASNADRQDSPLHF

v_gene: TRBV6-2/TRBV6-3
abundance: few
j_gene: TRBJ1-1
len: 11
d_gene: -
CDR3nt: TGTGCCAGCAAGGGATTCACTGAAGCTTTCTTT
CDR3aa: CASKGFTEAFF

v_gene: TRBV29-1
abundance: -
j_gene: TRBJ2-2
len: 16
d_gene: -
CDR3nt: TGCAGCGTTGAGGCTGGGTCGCGTAGTCTCACCGGGGAGCTGTTTTTT
CDR3aa: CSVEAGSRSLTGELFF

v_gene: TRBV7-8
abundance: many
j_gene: TRBJ1-2
len: 15
d_gene: -
CDR3nt: TGTGCCAGCAGCTTAGGGGGACGAGGGGTCTATGGCTACACCTTC
CDR3aa: CASSLGGRGVYGYTF

v_gene: TRBV4-1
abundance: -
j_gene: TRBJ2-6
len: 18
d_gene: -
CDR3nt: TGCGCCAGCAGCGAAGGGGGTGGGGCCCTTTCTGGGGCCAACGTCCTGACTTTC
CDR3aa: CASSEGGGALSGANVLTF

v_gene: TRBV24-1
abundance: -
j_gene: TRBJ2-2
len: 15
d_gene: TRBD1
CDR3nt: TGTGCCACCAGTGGTCAGGGGGCCTACACCGGGGAGCTGTTTTTT
CDR3aa: CATSGQGAYTGELFF

v_gene: TRBV12-3/TRBV12-4
abundance: -
j_gene: TRBJ2-5
len: 12
d_gene: -
CDR3nt: TGTGCCAGCAGTAGCCAGGGTCAGACCCAGTACTTC
CDR3aa: CASSSQGQTQYF

v_gene: TRBV20-1
abundance: few
j_gene: TRBJ2-3
len: 10
d_gene: -
CDR3nt: TGCAGTGCTACTAAAGATACGCAGTATTTT
CDR3aa: CSATKDTQYF